The 15 T cell receptor beta chains listed next were all sequenced from one sample in a study of blood T cell repertoires in COVID-19. Measured with immunoSEQ multiplex PCR; TCRdb has only the in-frame clones, and not every one. The sample lists some 72,000 clones, around 88% occurring once. The sequenced sample was peripheral blood. Receptors originate from a man in his sixties with acute or convalescent COVID-19.

The chain joins TRBV6-1 to TRBJ2-5; D is unclear. The CDR3 length is 16 residues. CDR1 and CDR2 (germline): MNHNS, SASEGT. With 3 bases removed from V and 3 bases from J, the gap between germline ends came to 17 bases. The CDR3 nucleotides are TGTGCCAGCAGTGAGCAGGCAGGCCGAATAAAAGAGACCCAGTACTTC. Encoded protein: CASSEQAGRIKETQYF.

The chain is built from TRBV19 and TRBJ2-2; a possible D gene is TRBD2 (5 bases). V lost 3 bases, J lost 6 bases, and 17 bases lay in between. The CDR3 covers 16 residues. CDR1 and CDR2 from the germline V gene are LNHDA and SQIVND (reference sequence). CDR3 nucleotides: TGTGCCAGTAGTATCAACCCCCGGGGTAGCTCCGGGGAGCTGTTTTTT. This gives the protein CASSINPRGSSGELFF.

The genes are TRBV27 and TRBJ1-2; TRBD1 might be the D (6 bases). The CDR3 covers 12 residues. Germline V lookup: CDR1 MNHEY, CDR2 SMNVEV (reference sequence). V dropped 3 bases and J dropped 4 bases, with 6 bases sitting between them. The CDR3 coding sequence is TGTGCCAGCAGTTTCAGGGGCTATGGCTACACCTTC. This gives the protein CASSFRGYGYTF.

V gene TRBV5-4 combines with J gene TRBJ2-4; D call uncertain. Trimming left V 0 bases short and J 9 bases short, with 10 bases between. CDR3 length equals 13 residues. Looked up from germline, CDR1 is SGHNT and CDR2 is YYREEE (reference sequence). CDR3 amino acids: CASSLDINGIQYF. For the CDR3, the DNA is TGTGCCAGCAGCTTGGATATTAACGGCATTCAGTACTTC.

A single count supports this clone. The chain has TRBV30 and TRBJ2-5, with 8 bases aligning to TRBD2. V shed 0 bases, J shed 3 bases, and the junction held 6 bases outside the gene matches. In germline, CDR1 is GTSNPN, CDR2 SVGIG (reference sequence). The CDR3 runs to 15 residues. CDR3 in DNA: TGTGCCTGGAGTGTGGGGACTAGGGGCGAAGAGACCCAGTACTTC. Amino acids: CAWSVGTRGEETQYF.

The sample holds a few counts of this clone. V usage is TRBV10-1 and J usage is TRBJ2-7; D ambiguous. Germline V CDR1 and CDR2: WNHNN, SYGVQD (reference sequence). The CDR3 contains 14 residues. Trimming left V 8 bases short and J 0 bases short, with 14 bases between. CDR3 sequence (DNA): TGCGCCAGCCCCAAGACGGAGAGCTCCTACGAGCAGTACTTC. This gives the protein CASPKTESSYEQYF.

The gene calls are TRBV5-1 and TRBJ1-6; perhaps TRBD1 as D (5 bases). CDR3 size: 16 residues. The germline gives CDR1 SGHRS, CDR2 YFSETQ. V was shortened by 0 bases and J by 9 bases, with 16 bases between the two germline ends. This CDR3 is CASSLGVRGPSSPLHF. In DNA form, the CDR3 reads TGCGCCAGCAGCTTGGGCGTTAGGGGCCCAAGTTCACCCCTCCACTTT. Together with reference TRBV5-1 and TRBJ1-6, the CDR3 gives the full variable domain: KAGVTQTPRYLIKTRGQQVTLSCSPISGHRSVSWYQQTPGQGLQFLFEYFSETQRNKGNFPGRFSGRQFSNSRSEMNVSTLELGDSALYLCASSLGVRGPSSPLHFGNGTRLTVT.

The chain carries TRBV24-1 and TRBJ2-4; D is unclear. Germline loops: CDR1 KGHDR, CDR2 SFDVKD. The CDR3 length is 13 residues. The V end lost 3 bases, the J end lost 3 bases, and 5 bases lay between the germline ends. In DNA form, the CDR3 reads TGTGCCACCAGTGATCCCTTCAAAAACATTCAGTACTTC. Encoded protein: CATSDPFKNIQYF.

CDR3 nucleotides: TGTGCCAGCAGCGGGAGCGGGAAGGTCGGGGAGACCCAGTACTTC. It translates to CASSGSGKVGETQYF. This chain links TRBV7-3 with TRBJ2-5; 7 bases match TRBD2. The CDR3 is made up of 15 amino acids. From germline, CDR1 is SGHTA and CDR2 FQGTGA. The V and J ends lost 5 bases and 5 bases, in that order; junction bases with no gene match: 11. The complete variable domain, with remaining parts taken from reference TRBV7-3 and TRBJ2-5, reads GAGVSQTPSNKVTEKGKYVELRCDPISGHTALYWYRQSLGQGPEFLIYFQGTGAADDSGLPNDRFFAVRPEGSVSTLKIQRTERGDSAVYLCASSGSGKVGETQYFGPGTRLLVL.

The chain couples TRBV7-3 to TRBJ2-3, with unresolved D. The V end lost 1 base, the J end lost 0 bases, and 8 bases lay between the germline ends. This CDR3 spans 15 amino acids. The germline CDR1 and CDR2 sequences are SGHTA and FQGTGA. In nucleotides, the CDR3 is TGTGCCAGCAGCTTAAGCGGAAGTAGCACAGATACGCAGTATTTT. Its translation is CASSLSGSSTDTQYF.

This chain links TRBV18 with TRBJ2-3, with D tentatively TRBD1 (5 bases). Germline loops: CDR1 KGHSH, CDR2 LQKENI. V was cut by 0 bases and J by 3 bases, with 7 bases left in between. CDR3 length: 14 amino acids. The CDR3 DNA reads as TGTGCCAGCTCACCACCGGCAGGGACAGATACGCAGTATTTT. Protein product: CASSPPAGTDTQYF.

The V call is TRBV6-5, the J call TRBJ2-7; D unresolved. The CDR3 totals 14 residues. In germline, CDR1 is MNHEY, CDR2 SVGAGI. Trimming took 5 bases from V and 2 from J, leaving 13 bases between them. DNA for the CDR3: TGTGCCAGCAGTCTACTCAAGAGCGCCTACGAGCAGTACTTC. Protein: CASSLLKSAYEQYF.

This chain connects TRBV19 to TRBJ1-1, with D unresolved. From germline, CDR1 is LNHDA and CDR2 SQIVND (reference sequence). This CDR3 spans 12 amino acids. V lost 3 bases, J lost 3 bases, and 5 bases lay in between. CDR3 sequence reads: CASSITDTEAFF. The DNA for the CDR3 is TGTGCCAGTAGTATTACAGACACTGAAGCTTTCTTT.

This clone appeared a single time. This rearrangement joins TRBV12-3 or TRBV12-4 to TRBJ2-1; TRBD1 is a possible D gene (5 bases). This CDR3 is built from 11 residues. Trimming removed 5 bases at V and 10 bases at J, with 9 bases between. CDR3 amino acids: CASSQQVEQFF. DNA of the CDR3: TGTGCCAGCAGTCAACAGGTGGAGCAGTTCTTC.

This clone showed up just once. V gene TRBV30 combines with J gene TRBJ1-4; D not resolved. CDR1 and CDR2 (germline): GTSNPN, SVGIG (reference sequence). Trimming took 3 bases from V and 8 from J, leaving 13 bases between them. The CDR3 spans 13 residues. The CDR3 loop is CAWRGGNLEKLFF. DNA for the CDR3: TGTGCCTGGAGAGGCGGAAACCTAGAAAAACTGTTTTTT.